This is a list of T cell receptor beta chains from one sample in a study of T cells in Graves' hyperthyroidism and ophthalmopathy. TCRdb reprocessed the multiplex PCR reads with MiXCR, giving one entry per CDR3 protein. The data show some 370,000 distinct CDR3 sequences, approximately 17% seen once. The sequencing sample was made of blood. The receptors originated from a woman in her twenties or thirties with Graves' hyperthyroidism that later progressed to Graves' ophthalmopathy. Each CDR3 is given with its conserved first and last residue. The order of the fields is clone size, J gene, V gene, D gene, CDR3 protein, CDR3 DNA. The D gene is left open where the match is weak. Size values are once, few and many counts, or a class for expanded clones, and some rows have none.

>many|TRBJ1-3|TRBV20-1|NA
CSARAGTLISGNTIYF
TGCAGTGCTAGGGCAGGGACCCTCATCTCTGGAAACACCATATATTTT
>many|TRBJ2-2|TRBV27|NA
CASSFWGRMNTGELFF
TGTGCCAGCAGTTTTTGGGGGCGGATGAACACCGGGGAGCTGTTTTTT
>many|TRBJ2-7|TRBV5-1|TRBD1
CASSLDPRDRGYYEQYF
TGCGCCAGCAGCTTGGATCCGAGGGACAGGGGATACTACGAGCAGTACTTC
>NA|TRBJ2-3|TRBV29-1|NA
CSVDPGQYTDTQYF
TGCAGCGTTGATCCCGGACAGTACACAGATACGCAGTATTTT
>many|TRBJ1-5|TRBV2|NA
CASSGEENSQHF
TGTGCCAGCAGTGGAGAGGAGAACTCCCAGCATTTT
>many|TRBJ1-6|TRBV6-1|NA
CASSLQQNSPLHF
TGTGCCAGCAGTCTCCAACAAAATTCACCCCTCCACTTT
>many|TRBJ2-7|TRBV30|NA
CAGIREDSYEQYF
TGTGCCGGAATCAGGGAAGACTCCTACGAGCAGTACTTC
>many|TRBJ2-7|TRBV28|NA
CATKGGTAHSYEQYF
TGTGCCACCAAGGGCGGGACAGCCCATTCCTACGAGCAGTACTTC
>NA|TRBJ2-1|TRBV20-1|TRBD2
CSAPGTSGSPHEQFF
TGCAGTGCTCCAGGGACTAGCGGGAGTCCCCATGAGCAGTTCTTC
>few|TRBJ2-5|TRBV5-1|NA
CASSLGGAYDGETQYF
TGCGCCAGCAGCCTCGGAGGGGCGTATGACGGAGAGACCCAGTACTTC
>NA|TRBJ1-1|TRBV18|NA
CASSPLRTVSMNTEAFF
TGTGCCAGCTCACCACTCCGGACGGTTAGCATGAACACTGAAGCTTTCTTT
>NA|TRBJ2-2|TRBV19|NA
CASSGQRVDWAHTGELFF
TGTGCCAGTAGTGGACAGCGGGTGGACTGGGCGCACACCGGGGAGCTGTTTTTT
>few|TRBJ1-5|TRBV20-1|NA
CSTRAGGDQPQHF
TGCAGTACTAGAGCGGGGGGCGATCAGCCCCAGCATTTT
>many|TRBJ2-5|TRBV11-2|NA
CASRGQETQYF
TGTGCCAGCAGGGGCCAAGAGACCCAGTACTTC
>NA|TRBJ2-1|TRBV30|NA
CAWSPGTQQFF
TGTGCCTGGAGTCCCGGGACCCAGCAGTTCTTC
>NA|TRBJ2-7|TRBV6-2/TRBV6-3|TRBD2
CASSWASGRAAAEQYF
TGTGCCAGCAGTTGGGCTAGCGGGAGGGCCGCGGCCGAGCAGTACTTC
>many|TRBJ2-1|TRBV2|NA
CASILGGGEQFF
TGTGCCAGCATACTAGGAGGGGGTGAGCAGTTCTTC
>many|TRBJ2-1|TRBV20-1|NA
CSARDLVGISYNEQFF
TGCAGTGCTAGAGATCTAGTCGGCATCTCCTACAATGAGCAGTTCTTC
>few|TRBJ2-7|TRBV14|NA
CASSQVGFYEQYF
TGTGCCAGCAGCCAAGTGGGCTTCTACGAGCAGTACTTC
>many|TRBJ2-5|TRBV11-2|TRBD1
CASSLGPSGQGEETQYF
TGTGCCAGCAGCTTAGGACCCTCGGGACAGGGGGAAGAGACCCAGTACTTC
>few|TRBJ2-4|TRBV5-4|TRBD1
CASSGGQGKKNIQYF
TGTGCCAGCAGCGGGGGACAGGGAAAAAAAAACATTCAGTACTTC
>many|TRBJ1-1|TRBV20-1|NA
CSARDWSTEAFF
TGCAGTGCTAGAGACTGGAGCACTGAAGCTTTCTTT
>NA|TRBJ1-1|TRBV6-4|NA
CASSDSATVGTEAFF
TGTGCCAGCAGTGATTCTGCGACGGTTGGTACTGAAGCTTTCTTT
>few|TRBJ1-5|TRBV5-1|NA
CASSSNIDQPQHF
TGCGCCAGCAGCTCCAACATTGATCAGCCCCAGCATTTT
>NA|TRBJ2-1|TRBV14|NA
CASSSSAELSSFF
TGTGCCAGCTCTTCTAGCGCCGAATTATCGTCGTTCTTC
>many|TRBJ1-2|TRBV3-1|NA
CASSQLRTGGYTF
TGTGCCAGCAGCCAACTCCGGACGGGGGGCTACACCTTC
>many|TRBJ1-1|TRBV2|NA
CASSDRILDTEAFF
TGTGCCAGCAGTGACCGGATATTGGACACTGAAGCTTTCTTT
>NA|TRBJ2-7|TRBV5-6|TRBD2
CASSLDAAGGEQYF
TGTGCCAGCAGCTTGGACGCCGCGGGGGGTGAGCAGTACTTC